This section outlines one T cell receptor (beta chain) sequence together with its context. Its antigen specificity is not known. It has no much larger one-base neighbor in the sample; base qualities were not kept. This entry is derived from a study of a mutant IDH1 vaccine in newly diagnosed glioma (dated by TCRdb to the early 2020s). A note on the overall study: Vaccination started 4-6 weeks after radiotherapy alone, or was given together with temozolomide cycles in the groups whose treatment included chemotherapy. Of the approximately 29 treated patients, approximately 62% were male and around 40% were female, and a mean age of 40.4 years was recorded. Peripheral blood was drawn at six visits: V03 (baseline), V05, V07, V10, V12 and V13. Before enrollment, most patients had been given radiochemotherapy with temozolomide as standard therapy, while the rest had received either radiotherapy alone or temozolomide alone. For exploratory analyses, longitudinal TCRB deep sequencing was carried out in 25 treated patients wherever samples were available. Visit V12 was the week-35 safety follow-up and visit V13 was the week-47 end of study. What the work shows at the level of the full study, not this receptor alone: Selection of PBMC samples for TCRB deep sequencing was based on availability. Pseudoprogression seemed to be unrelated to changes in the top peripheral T cell clonotypes found by TCRB sequencing. Vaccine-induced immune responses across multiple MHC alleles were detected in approximately 93% of patients. It was noted by the authors that analyses of patient blood samples could not be reproduced owing to sample limitations.

Libraries were prepared through the immunoSEQ multiplex PCR assay. Following the manufacturer's protocol, the hsTCRB Kit was used to amplify rearranged TCR beta chain sequences. Sequencing of TCRB libraries was carried out on an Illumina MiSeq. The authors' pipeline ran thus. Demultiplexing, trimming and gene mapping were performed with the kit vendor's proprietary platform. What TCRdb holds here is the immuneACCESS table cut down to in-frame rearrangements. Part of the clones is not present; checked against another copy, under half of the missing clones reflect an unresolved V gene, and the others are unexplained. The V and J calls and clone size are taken from that table; D and trimming were inferred from the DNA. Counted in this sample were tens of thousands of clones; around 83% of them appeared once. In total, the top ten clones hold 3% to 3.5% of the sample. The germline V gene (reference sequence) sets CDR1 to SEHNR and CDR2 to FQNEAQ. Measured from the cysteine to the phenylalanine, the CDR3 is 13 residues long. Here the CDR3 DNA is all that survives: 39 bases in frame from base 1. Trimming costs V 3 bases and J 6 bases, and their ends lie 12 bases apart.

The sample's time point label, in plain terms: week 47, end of study. Each vaccine dose was 300 ug of a 20-mer mutant IDH1 peptide in Montanide, given subcutaneously with topical imiquimod. Across visits V03 through V10, patients got a total of eight vaccinations, given in weeks 1, 3, 5, 7, 11, 15, 19 and 23. The donors had newly diagnosed IDH1-mutant astrocytomas of WHO grade 3 or 4 that showed loss of nuclear ATRX. The samples were drawn from NOA16, a multicentre, single-arm, open-label phase I trial in Germany that tested a mutant IDH1 peptide vaccine in humans for the first time. Genomic DNA for TCRB sequencing was extracted from EDTA blood using the DNeasy Blood and Tissue Kit.

The sample consisted of PBMCs, taken from a glioma patient whose treatment included an IDH1 peptide vaccine. The V and J genes are TRBV7-9 and TRBJ2-7; possibly the D gene is TRBD2, per 5 matching bases. The sequence was collected from a woman aged 50 to 60 with glioma. The CDR3 reads as follows: CASSFNPAGEQYF. The nucleotide sequence reads TGTGCCAGCAGCTTCAACCCGGCGGGCGAGCAGTACTTC.